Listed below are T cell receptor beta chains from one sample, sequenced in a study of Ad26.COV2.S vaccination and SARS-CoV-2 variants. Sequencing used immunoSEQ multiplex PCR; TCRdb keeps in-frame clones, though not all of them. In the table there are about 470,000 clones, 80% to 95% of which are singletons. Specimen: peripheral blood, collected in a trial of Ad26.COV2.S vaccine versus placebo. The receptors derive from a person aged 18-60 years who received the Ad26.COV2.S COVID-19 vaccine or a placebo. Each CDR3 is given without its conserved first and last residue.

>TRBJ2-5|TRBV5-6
ASSSGFRGETQY
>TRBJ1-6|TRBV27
ASSLIDAYNSPLH
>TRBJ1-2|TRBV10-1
ATTGGGTNYGYT
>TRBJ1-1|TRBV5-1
ASSLGGRDIVEAF
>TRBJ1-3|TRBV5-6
ASSLGTAGNTIY
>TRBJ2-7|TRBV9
ASSPSGTGPYEQY
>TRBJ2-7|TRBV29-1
SVTGTDYEQY
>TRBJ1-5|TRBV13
ASSLGWISNQPQH
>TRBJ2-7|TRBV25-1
ASSVGTRQTYEQY
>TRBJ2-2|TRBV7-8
ASSPKTSGWTGELF
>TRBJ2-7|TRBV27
ASSSAEGYEQY
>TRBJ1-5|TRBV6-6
AASRDSANQPQH
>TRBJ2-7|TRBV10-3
AISEQSGQFRYEQY
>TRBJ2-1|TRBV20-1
SASVLAGESYNEQF
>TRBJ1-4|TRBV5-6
ASSSERTGDEKLF
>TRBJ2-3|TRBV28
ATVDYIRTQY
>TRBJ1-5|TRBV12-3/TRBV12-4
ASSADRVQPQH
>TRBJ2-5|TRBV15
ATSRAGFQETQY
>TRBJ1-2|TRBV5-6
ASSFLSDNFNYGYT
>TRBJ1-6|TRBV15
ATSRDRGAGSPLH
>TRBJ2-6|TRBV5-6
ASSPLGTGASGANVLT
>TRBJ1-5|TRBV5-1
ASSLDGGQGQPQH
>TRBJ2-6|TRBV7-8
ASSPPVAGANVLT
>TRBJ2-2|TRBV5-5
ASSLERRGTGELF
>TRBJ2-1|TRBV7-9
ASSFGLAGYNEQF
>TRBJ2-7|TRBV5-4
ASSLAGPPPEQY
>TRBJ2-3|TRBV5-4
ASSLGTGYTDTQY
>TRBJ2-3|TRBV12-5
ASAPEESGRPTDTQY
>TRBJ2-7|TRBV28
ASSTTDSYEQY
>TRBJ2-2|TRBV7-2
ASSLAVVRTTNTGELF
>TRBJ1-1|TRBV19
ASSIRGTEAF
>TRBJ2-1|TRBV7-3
ASSLYGGISSYNEQF
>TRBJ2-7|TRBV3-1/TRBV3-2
ASSHPTGLEQY
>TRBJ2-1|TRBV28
ASSVGYGQGSYNEQF
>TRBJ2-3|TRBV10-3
AITDDPTDTQY
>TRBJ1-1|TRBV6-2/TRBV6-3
ASSYIIYQEAF
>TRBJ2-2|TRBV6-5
ASTDTNTGELF
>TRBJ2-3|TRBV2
ASRAPGISTDTQY